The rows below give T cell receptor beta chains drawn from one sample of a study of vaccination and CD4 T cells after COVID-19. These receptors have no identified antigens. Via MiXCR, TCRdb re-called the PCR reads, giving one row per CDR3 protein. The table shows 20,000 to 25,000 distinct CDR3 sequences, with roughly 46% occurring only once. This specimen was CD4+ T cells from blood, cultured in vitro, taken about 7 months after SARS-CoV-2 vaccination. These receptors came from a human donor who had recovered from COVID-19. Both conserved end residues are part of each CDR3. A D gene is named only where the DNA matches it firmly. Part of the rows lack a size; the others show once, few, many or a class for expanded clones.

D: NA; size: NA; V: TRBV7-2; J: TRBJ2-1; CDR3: CASSLMGNEQFF; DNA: TGTGCCAGCAGCTTAATGGGGAATGAGCAGTTCTTC
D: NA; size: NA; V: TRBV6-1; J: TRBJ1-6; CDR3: CASRHRRTGLDSPLHF; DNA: TGTGCCAGCAGGCACCGAAGGACGGGTCTGGATTCACCCCTCCACTTT
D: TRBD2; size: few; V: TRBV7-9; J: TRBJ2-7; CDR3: CASSLERTSGGRSSYEQYF; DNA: TGTGCCAGCAGCTTAGAGCGGACTAGCGGGGGCCGAAGCTCCTACGAGCAGTACTTC
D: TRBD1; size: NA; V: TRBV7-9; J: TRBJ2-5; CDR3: CASSLATGGTETQYF; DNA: TGTGCCAGCAGCTTAGCGACAGGGGGGACGGAGACCCAGTACTTC
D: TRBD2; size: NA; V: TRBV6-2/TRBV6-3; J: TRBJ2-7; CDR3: CASSPLPAGAKEQYF; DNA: TGTGCCAGCAGTCCCCTACCAGCGGGAGCGAAAGAGCAGTACTTC
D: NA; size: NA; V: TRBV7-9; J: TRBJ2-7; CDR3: CASSVPPHDEQYF; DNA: TGTGCCAGCAGCGTACCCCCCCATGACGAGCAGTACTTC
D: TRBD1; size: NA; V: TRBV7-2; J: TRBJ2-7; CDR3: CASSLVGTESYEQYF; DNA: TGTGCCAGCAGCTTAGTAGGGACAGAGAGCTACGAGCAGTACTTC
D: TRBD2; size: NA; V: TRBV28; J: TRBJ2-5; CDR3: CASSSLGGGRETQYF; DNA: TGTGCCAGCAGTTCCCTCGGGGGGGGAAGAGAGACCCAGTACTTC
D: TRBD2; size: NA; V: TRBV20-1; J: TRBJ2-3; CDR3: CSATSGSTDTQYF; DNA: TGCAGTGCTACTAGCGGGAGCACAGATACGCAGTATTTT
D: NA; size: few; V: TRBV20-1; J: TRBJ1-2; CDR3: CSASIGGNYGYTF; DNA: TGCAGTGCTAGTATCGGGGGCAACTATGGCTACACCTTC
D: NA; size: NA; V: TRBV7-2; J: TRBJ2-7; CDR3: CASSLDFFQGEEQYF; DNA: TGTGCCAGCAGCTTAGATTTTTTCCAGGGTGAAGAGCAGTACTTC
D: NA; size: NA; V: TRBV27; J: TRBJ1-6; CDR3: CASSRGSSGQASPLHF; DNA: TGTGCCAGCAGTAGGGGGTCCTCTGGGCAGGCATCACCCCTCCACTTT
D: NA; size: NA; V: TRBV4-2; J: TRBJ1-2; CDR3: CASSQQGRGYTF; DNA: TGTGCCAGCAGCCAACAGGGTAGAGGCTACACCTTC
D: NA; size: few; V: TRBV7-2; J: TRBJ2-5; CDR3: CASSQRREETQYF; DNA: TGTGCCAGCAGCCAAAGACGGGAAGAGACCCAGTACTTC
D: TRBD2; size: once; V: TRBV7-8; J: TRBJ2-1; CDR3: CASSYSGGRGYNEQFF; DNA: TGTGCCAGCAGCTATAGCGGGGGGCGGGGATACAATGAGCAGTTCTTC
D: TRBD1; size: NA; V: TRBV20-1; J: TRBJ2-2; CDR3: CSARAAGTGGSGELFF; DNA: TGCAGTGCTAGAGCGGCCGGGACAGGGGGCTCCGGGGAGCTGTTTTTT
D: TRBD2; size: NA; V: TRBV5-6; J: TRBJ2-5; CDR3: CASSAGEWETQYF; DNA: TGTGCCAGCAGCGCGGGGGAATGGGAGACCCAGTACTTC
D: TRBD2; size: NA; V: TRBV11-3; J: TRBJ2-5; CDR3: CASSFSGGQETQYF; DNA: TGTGCCAGCAGCTTTAGCGGGGGCCAAGAGACCCAGTACTTC
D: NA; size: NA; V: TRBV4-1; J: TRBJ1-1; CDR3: CASSPQLNTEAFF; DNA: TGCGCCAGCAGCCCTCAGTTGAACACTGAAGCTTTCTTT
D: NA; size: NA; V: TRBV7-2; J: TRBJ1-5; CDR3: CASSLHGSFNQPQHF; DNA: TGTGCCAGCAGCTTACACGGCAGTTTCAATCAGCCCCAGCATTTT
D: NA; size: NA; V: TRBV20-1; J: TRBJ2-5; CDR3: CSARDGGEDQETQYF; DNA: TGCAGTGCTAGAGATGGAGGTGAAGACCAAGAGACCCAGTACTTC
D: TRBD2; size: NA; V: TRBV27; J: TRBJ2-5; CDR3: CASSFFTPLAGGRVETQYF; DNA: TGTGCCAGCAGTTTCTTCACTCCCCTAGCGGGGGGCCGAGTGGAGACCCAGTACTTC
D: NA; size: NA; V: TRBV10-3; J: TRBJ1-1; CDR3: CAISGEGIEAFF; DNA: TGTGCCATCAGTGGAGAAGGGATTGAAGCTTTCTTT
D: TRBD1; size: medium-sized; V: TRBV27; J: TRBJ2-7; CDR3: CASGVRQGSSGEQYF; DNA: TGTGCCAGCGGTGTCCGACAGGGGAGCTCGGGCGAGCAGTACTTC
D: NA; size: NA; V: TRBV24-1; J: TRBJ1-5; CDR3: CATSDLNAKPETRNQPQHF; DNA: TGTGCCACCAGTGATTTGAATGCGAAGCCCGAGACGAGGAATCAGCCCCAGCATTTT
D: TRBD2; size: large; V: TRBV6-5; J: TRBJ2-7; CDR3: CASSYSTGGIYEQYF; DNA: TGTGCCAGCAGTTACTCTACGGGAGGGATCTACGAGCAGTACTTC
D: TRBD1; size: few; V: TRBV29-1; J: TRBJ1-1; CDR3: CSVNHLRQGEAFF; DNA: TGCAGCGTCAACCACCTAAGACAGGGGGAAGCTTTCTTT
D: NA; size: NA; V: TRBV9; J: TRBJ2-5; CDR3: CASSVGPTEETQYF; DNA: TGTGCCAGCAGCGTGGGCCCAACGGAGGAGACCCAGTACTTC
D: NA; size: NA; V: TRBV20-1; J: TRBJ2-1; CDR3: CSAAGGGGVTNEQFF; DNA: TGCAGTGCGGCGGGTGGAGGCGGGGTCACAAATGAGCAGTTCTTC
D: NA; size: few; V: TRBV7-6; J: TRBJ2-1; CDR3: CASSFAFDEQFF; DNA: TGTGCCAGCAGCTTTGCATTTGATGAGCAGTTCTTC
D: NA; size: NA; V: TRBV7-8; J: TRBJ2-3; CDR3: CASSYGRELITDTQYF; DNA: TGTGCCAGCAGCTATGGGCGGGAACTGATCACAGATACGCAGTATTTT
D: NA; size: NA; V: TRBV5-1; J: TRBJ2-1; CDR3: CASSLLIQGNNEQFF; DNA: TGCGCCAGCAGCTTGTTGATTCAGGGGAACAATGAGCAGTTCTTC
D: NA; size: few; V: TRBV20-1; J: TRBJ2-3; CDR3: CSALPLRTSTDTQYF; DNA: TGCAGTGCCTTACCTCTCCGGACTAGCACAGATACGCAGTATTTT
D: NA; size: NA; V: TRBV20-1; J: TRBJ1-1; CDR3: CSAGGQNLGAFF; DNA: TGCAGTGCTGGAGGACAAAACTTGGGAGCTTTCTTT
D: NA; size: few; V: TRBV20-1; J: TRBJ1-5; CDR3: CSARGRAGGNQPQHF; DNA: TGCAGTGCTAGAGGTAGGGCAGGTGGTAATCAGCCCCAGCATTTT
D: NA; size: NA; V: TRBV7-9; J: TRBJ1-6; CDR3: CASSAQDSPLHF; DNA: TGTGCCAGCAGCGCCCAGGACTCACCCCTCCACTTT
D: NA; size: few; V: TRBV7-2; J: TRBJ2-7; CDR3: CASSLAPAYEQYF; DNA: TGTGCCAGCAGCTTAGCGCCTGCCTACGAGCAGTACTTC
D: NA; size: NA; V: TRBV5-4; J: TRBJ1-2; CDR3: CASSVQGLNGYTF; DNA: TGTGCCAGCAGCGTCCAGGGCTTGAATGGCTACACCTTC
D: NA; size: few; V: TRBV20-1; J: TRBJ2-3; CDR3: CSVYRFTSTDTQYF; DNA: TGCAGTGTCTATCGGTTCACTAGCACAGATACGCAGTATTTT